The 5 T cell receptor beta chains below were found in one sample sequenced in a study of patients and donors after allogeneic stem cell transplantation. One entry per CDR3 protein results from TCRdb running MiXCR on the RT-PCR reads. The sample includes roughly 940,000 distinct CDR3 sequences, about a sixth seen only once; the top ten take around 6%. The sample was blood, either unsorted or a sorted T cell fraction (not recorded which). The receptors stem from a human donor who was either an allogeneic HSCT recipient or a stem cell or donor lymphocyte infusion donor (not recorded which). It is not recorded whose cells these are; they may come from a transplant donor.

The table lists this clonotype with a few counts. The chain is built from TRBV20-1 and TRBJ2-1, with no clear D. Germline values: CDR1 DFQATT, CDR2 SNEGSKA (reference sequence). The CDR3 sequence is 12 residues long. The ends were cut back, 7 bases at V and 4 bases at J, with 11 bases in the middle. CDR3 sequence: CSVPGYYNEQFF. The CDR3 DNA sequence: TGCAGTGTCCCCGGGTATTACAATGAGCAGTTCTTC.

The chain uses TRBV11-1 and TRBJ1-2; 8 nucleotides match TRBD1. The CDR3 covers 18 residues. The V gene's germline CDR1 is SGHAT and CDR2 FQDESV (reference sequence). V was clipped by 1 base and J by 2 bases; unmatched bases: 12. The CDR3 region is CASSLGGGEGQENYGYTF. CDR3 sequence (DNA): TGTGCCAGCAGCTTAGGAGGCGGGGAGGGACAGGAGAACTATGGCTACACCTTC.

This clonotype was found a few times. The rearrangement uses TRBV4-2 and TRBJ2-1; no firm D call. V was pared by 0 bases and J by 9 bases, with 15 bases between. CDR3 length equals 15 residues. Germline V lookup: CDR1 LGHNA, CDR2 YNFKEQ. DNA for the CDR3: TGTGCCAGCAGCCAAGAGGCAGGACCCCCGATTGAGCAGTTCTTC. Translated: CASSQEAGPPIEQFF.

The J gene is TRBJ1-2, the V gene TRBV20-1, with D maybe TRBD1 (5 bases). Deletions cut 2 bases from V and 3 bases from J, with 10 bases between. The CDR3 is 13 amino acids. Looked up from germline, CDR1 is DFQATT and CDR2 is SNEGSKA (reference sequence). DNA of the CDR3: TGCAGTGCTAGATGGGCGACAGACTATGGCTACACCTTC. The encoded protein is CSARWATDYGYTF.

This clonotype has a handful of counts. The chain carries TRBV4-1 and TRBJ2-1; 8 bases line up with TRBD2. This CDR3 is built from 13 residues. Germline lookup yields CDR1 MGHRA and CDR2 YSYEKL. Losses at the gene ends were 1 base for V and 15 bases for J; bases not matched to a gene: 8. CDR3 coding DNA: TGCGCCAGCAGCCAAGGGGAACTAGCGGTTACGTTCTTC. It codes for CASSQGELAVTFF.